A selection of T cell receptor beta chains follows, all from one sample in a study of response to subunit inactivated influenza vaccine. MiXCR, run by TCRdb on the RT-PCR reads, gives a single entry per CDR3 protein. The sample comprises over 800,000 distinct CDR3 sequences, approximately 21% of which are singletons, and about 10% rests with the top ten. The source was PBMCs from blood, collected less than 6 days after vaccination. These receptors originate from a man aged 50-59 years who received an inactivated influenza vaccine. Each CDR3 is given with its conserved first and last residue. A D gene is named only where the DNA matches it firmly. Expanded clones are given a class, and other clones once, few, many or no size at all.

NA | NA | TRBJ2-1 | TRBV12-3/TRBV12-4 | CASSYGTLSHNEQFF | TGTGCCAGCAGTTACGGGACCTTGAGCCACAATGAGCAGTTCTTC
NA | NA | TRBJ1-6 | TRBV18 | CASSPSPDSPLHF | TGTGCCAGCTCACCGAGCCCCGATTCACCCCTCCACTTT
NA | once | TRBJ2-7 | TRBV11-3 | CASSLVSNRVSYEQYF | TGTGCCAGCAGCTTAGTCTCGAACAGGGTCTCCTACGAGCAGTACTTC
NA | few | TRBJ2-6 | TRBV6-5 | CASSYSRSLSGANVLTF | TGTGCCAGCAGTTATAGTCGGAGCCTCTCTGGGGCCAACGTCCTGACTTTC
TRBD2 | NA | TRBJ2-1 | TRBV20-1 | CSASEIRLAGTGEQFF | TGCAGTGCTAGCGAGATCAGACTAGCGGGAACGGGGGAGCAGTTCTTC
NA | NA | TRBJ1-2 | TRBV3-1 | CASSQVAGNYGYTF | TGTGCCAGCAGCCAAGTGGCGGGAAACTATGGCTACACCTTC
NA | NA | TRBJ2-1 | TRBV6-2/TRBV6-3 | CASTRDRVKREGHEQFF | TGTGCCAGCACAAGGGACAGGGTGAAGCGGGAGGGCCACGAGCAGTTCTTC
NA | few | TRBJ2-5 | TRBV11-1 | CASSLEGRLRQKGQGTQYF | TGTGCCAGCAGCTTAGAAGGCAGGCTACGACAAAAGGGACAAGGGACCCAGTACTTC
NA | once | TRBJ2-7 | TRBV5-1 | CASTVGGIGLNEQYF | TGCGCCAGCACCGTCGGTGGGATAGGGCTGAACGAGCAGTACTTC
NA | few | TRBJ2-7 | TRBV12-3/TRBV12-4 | CASSFGAEGYEQYF | TGTGCCAGCAGTTTCGGGGCGGAGGGTTACGAGCAGTACTTC
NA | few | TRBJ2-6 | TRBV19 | CASSYRTASPSGANVLTF | TGTGCCAGTAGTTACCGGACAGCGTCGCCCTCTGGGGCCAACGTCCTGACTTTC
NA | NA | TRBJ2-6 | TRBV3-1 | CASSQDRVAGANVLTF | TGTGCCAGCAGCCAAGACCGAGTTGCTGGGGCCAACGTCCTGACTTTC
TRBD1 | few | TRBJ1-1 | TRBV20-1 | CSARSGTGGFEAFF | TGCAGTGCTAGATCCGGGACAGGGGGTTTTGAAGCTTTCTTT
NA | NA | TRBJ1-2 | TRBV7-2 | CASSLFSGYTF | TGTGCCAGCAGCTTATTCTCCGGCTACACCTTC
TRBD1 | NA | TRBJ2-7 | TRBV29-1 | CSVEVPGQLAYEQYF | TGCAGCGTTGAAGTTCCGGGACAGTTAGCCTACGAGCAGTACTTC
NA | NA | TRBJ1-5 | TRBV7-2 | CASSLGAGFNQPQHF | TGTGCCAGCAGCTTAGGGGCAGGGTTCAATCAGCCCCAGCATTTT
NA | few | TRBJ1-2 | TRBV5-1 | CASSPQPGNYGYTF | TGCGCCAGCAGCCCTCAACCGGGCAACTATGGCTACACCTTC
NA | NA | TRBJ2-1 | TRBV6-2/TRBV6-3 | CASSSLAEYHEQFF | TGTGCCAGCAGTTCGTTAGCGGAGTATCATGAGCAGTTCTTC
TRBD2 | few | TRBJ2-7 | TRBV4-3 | CASSQGYAGGYEQYF | TGCGCCAGCAGCCAAGGGTACGCGGGAGGCTACGAGCAGTACTTC
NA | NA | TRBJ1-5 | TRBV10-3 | CAISVDGKPQHF | TGTGCCATCAGTGTAGACGGTAAGCCCCAGCATTTT
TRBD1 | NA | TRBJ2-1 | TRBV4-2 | CASSQETGGAFSPYNEQFF | TGTGCCAGCAGCCAAGAAACAGGGGGCGCATTCAGCCCCTACAATGAGCAGTTCTTC
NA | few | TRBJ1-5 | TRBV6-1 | CANAAGDNQPQHF | TGTGCCAATGCCGCAGGTGACAATCAGCCCCAGCATTTT
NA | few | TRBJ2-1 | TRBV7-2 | CASRAMNNEQFF | TGTGCCAGCCGAGCGATGAACAATGAGCAGTTCTTC
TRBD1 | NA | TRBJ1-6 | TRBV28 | CASSPAGQGNSPLHF | TGTGCCAGCAGTCCAGCAGGACAGGGGAATTCACCCCTCCACTTT
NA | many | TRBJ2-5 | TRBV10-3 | CAIGDQETQYF | TGTGCCATCGGGGACCAAGAGACCCAGTACTTC
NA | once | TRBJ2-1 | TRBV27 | CASKGQAYNEQFF | TGTGCCAGCAAGGGCCAGGCTTACAATGAGCAGTTCTTC
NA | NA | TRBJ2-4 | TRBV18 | CASSPLTKAGKVNIQYF | TGTGCCAGCTCACCATTAACTAAGGCAGGGAAAGTGAACATTCAGTACTTC
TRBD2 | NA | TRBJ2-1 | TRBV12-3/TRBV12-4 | CASSSDGGSEQFF | TGTGCCAGCAGTTCGGACGGGGGGAGTGAGCAGTTCTTC
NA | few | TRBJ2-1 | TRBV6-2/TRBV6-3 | CASRPLVVGTSYNEQFF | TGTGCCAGCAGACCCCTCGTAGTGGGAACCTCCTACAATGAGCAGTTCTTC
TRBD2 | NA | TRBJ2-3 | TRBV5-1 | CASSLGAGTSGLTQYF | TGCGCCAGCAGCTTGGGGGCAGGGACTAGCGGGCTTACGCAGTATTTT
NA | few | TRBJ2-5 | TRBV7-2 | CASSLVSGPQETQYF | TGTGCCAGCAGCTTAGTATCAGGCCCTCAAGAGACCCAGTACTTC
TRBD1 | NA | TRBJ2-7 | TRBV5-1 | CASRDRDYEQYF | TGCGCCAGCCGGGACAGGGACTACGAGCAGTACTTC
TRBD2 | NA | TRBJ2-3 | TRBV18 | CASSPDTGTSGGTDTQYF | TGTGCCAGCTCACCAGACACCGGGACTAGCGGGGGCACAGATACGCAGTATTTT
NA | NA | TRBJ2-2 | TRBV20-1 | CSASLGHNTGELFF | TGCAGTGCTAGTCTGGGACACAACACCGGGGAGCTGTTTTTT
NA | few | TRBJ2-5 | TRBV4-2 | CASSQGVTQETQYF | TGTGCCAGCAGCCAAGGGGTAACGCAAGAGACCCAGTACTTC
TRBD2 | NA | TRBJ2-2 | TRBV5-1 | CASSASTSGNTGELFF | TGCGCCAGCAGCGCCTCGACTAGCGGAAACACCGGGGAGCTGTTTTTT
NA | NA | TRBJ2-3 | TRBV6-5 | CASSFNQQGSNTQYF | TGTGCCAGCAGTTTTAACCAACAGGGTTCGAATACGCAGTATTTT
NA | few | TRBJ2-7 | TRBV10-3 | CAISHDRNYEQYF | TGTGCCATCAGCCACGACAGGAACTACGAGCAGTACTTC
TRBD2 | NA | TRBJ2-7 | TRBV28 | CASSLQGAGLAGISYEQYF | TGTGCCAGCAGTTTGCAGGGTGCGGGACTAGCGGGGATCTCCTACGAGCAGTACTTC
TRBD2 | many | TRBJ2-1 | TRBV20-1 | CSARERGGRFNEQFF | TGCAGTGCTAGAGAGCGGGGCGGGAGATTCAATGAGCAGTTCTTC
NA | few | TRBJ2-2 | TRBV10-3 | CAIRDKLQINTGELFF | TGTGCCATCAGGGACAAGTTGCAGATAAACACCGGGGAGCTGTTTTTT
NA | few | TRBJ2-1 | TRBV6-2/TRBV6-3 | CASSYRRDNEQFF | TGTGCCAGCAGTTACAGGCGGGACAATGAGCAGTTCTTC
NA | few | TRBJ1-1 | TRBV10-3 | CAISEPLGNTEAFF | TGTGCCATCAGTGAGCCTCTGGGGAACACTGAAGCTTTCTTT
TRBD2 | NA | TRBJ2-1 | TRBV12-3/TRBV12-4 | CASSTGLAVNEQFF | TGTGCCAGCAGCACGGGACTAGCGGTCAATGAGCAGTTCTTC
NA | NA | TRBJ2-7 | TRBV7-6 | CASSSGASGAYEQYF | TGTGCCAGCAGCTCCGGTGCATCAGGGGCCTACGAGCAGTACTTC
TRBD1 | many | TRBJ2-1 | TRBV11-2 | CASSLGGTGLSSYNEQFF | TGTGCCAGCAGCTTAGGTGGGACAGGGTTGTCGTCCTACAATGAGCAGTTCTTC
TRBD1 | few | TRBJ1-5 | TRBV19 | CASSGRDRGLGQPQHF | TGTGCCAGTAGTGGAAGGGACAGGGGGCTGGGTCAGCCCCAGCATTTT
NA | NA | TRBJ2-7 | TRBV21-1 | CVRAGSYEQYF | TGTGTCAGGGCGGGGTCCTACGAGCAGTACTTC
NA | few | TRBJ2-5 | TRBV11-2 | CASVGEETQYF | TGTGCCAGCGTAGGGGAAGAGACCCAGTACTTC
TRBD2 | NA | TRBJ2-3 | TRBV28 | CASILSWGAGGTDTQYF | TGTGCCAGCATCCTAAGTTGGGGAGCGGGAGGGACAGATACGCAGTATTTT
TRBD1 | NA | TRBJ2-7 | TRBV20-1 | CSASSGQAVYEQYF | TGCAGTGCTAGCTCGGGACAGGCAGTTTACGAGCAGTACTTC
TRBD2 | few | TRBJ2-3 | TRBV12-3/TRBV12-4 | CASSSGLAMRDF | TGTGCCAGCAGTTCGGGACTAGCGATGAGGGATTTT
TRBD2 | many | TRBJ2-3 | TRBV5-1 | CASMVMTSGDTQYF | TGCGCCAGCATGGTTATGACTAGCGGAGATACGCAGTATTTT
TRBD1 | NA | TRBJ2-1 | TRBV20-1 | CSAVQGVRGDEQFF | TGCAGTGCTGTACAGGGGGTAAGGGGTGATGAGCAGTTCTTC
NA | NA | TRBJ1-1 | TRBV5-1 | CASSWGTTNTEAFF | TGCGCCAGCAGCTGGGGGACAACGAACACTGAAGCTTTCTTT
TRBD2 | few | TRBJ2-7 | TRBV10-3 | CAISDGREGQDEQYF | TGTGCCATCAGTGATGGGCGGGAGGGCCAGGACGAGCAGTACTTC
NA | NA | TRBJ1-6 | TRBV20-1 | CSARDGGSNSPLHF | TGCAGTGCTAGAGATGGGGGTTCGAATTCACCCCTCCACTTT